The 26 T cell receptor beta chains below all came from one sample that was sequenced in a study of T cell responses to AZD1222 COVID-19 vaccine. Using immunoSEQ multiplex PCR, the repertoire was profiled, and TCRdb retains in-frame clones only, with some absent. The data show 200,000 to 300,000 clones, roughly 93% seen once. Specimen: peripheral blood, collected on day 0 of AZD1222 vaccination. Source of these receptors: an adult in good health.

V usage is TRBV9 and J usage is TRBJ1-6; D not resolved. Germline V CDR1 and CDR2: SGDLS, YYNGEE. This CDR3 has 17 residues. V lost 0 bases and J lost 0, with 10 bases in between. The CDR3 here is CASSVDPESSYNSPLHF. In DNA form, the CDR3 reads TGTGCCAGCAGCGTAGACCCGGAGAGCTCCTATAATTCACCCCTCCACTTT. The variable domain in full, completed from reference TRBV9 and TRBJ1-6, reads DSGVTQTPKHLITATGQRVTLRCSPRSGDLSVYWYQQSLDQGLQFLIQYYNGEERAKGNILERFSAQQFPDLHSELNLSSLELGDSALYFCASSVDPESSYNSPLHFGNGTRLTVT.

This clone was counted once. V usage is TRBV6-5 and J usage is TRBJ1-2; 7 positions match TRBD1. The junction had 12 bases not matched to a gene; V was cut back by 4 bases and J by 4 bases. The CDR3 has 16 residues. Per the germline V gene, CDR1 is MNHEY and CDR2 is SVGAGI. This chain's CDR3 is CASSSQTTGTVYGYTF. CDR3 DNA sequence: TGTGCCAGCAGTTCCCAGACTACCGGGACAGTCTATGGCTACACCTTC.

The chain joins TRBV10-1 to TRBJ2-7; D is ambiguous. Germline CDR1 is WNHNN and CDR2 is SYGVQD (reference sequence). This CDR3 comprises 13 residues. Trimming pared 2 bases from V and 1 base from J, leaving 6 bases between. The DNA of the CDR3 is TGCGCCAGCAGTGAGACAGCGTCCTACGAGCAGTACTTC. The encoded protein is CASSETASYEQYF.

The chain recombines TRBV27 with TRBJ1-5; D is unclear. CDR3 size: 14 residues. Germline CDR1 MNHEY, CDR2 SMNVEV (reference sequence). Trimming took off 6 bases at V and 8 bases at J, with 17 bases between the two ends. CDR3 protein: CASSLTSHWEPQHF. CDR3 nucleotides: TGTGCCAGCAGCCTTACATCCCACTGGGAGCCCCAGCATTTT.

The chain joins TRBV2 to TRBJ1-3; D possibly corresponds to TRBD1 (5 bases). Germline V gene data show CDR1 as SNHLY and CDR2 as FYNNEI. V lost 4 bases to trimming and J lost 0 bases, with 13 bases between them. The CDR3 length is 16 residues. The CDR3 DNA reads TGTGCCAGCAGTGGGGACGTCGGGGGCTCTGGAAACACCATATATTTT. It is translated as CASSGDVGGSGNTIYF.

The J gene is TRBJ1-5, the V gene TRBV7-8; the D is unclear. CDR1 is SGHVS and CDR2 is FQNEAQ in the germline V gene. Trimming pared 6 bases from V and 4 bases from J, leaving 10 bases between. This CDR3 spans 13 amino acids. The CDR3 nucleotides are TGTGCCAGCAGTTCGACACCGAATCAGCCCCAGCATTTT. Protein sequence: CASSSTPNQPQHF.

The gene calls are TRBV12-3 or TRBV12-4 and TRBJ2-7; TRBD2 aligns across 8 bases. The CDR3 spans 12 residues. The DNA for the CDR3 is TGTGCATCGAGCGGGGGATTTTACGAGCAGTACTTC. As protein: CASSGGFYEQYF.

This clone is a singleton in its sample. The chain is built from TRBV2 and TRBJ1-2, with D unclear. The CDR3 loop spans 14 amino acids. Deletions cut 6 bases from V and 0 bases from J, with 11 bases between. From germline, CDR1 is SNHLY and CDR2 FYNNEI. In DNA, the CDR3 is TGTGCCAGCAGACTTCCCGGATCTAACTATGGCTACACCTTC. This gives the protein CASRLPGSNYGYTF.

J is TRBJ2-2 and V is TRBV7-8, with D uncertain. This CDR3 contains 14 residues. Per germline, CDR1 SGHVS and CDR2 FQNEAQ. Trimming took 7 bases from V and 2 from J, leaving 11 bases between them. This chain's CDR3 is CASTKTRNTGELFF. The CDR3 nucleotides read TGTGCCAGCACTAAAACGCGAAACACCGGGGAGCTGTTTTTT.

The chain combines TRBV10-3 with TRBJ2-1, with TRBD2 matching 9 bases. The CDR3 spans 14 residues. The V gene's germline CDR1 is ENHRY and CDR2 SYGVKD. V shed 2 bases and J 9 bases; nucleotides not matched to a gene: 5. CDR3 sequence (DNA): TGTGCCATCAGTGAGGCGGGAGGGCCCCGTGAGCAGTTCTTC. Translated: CAISEAGGPREQFF.

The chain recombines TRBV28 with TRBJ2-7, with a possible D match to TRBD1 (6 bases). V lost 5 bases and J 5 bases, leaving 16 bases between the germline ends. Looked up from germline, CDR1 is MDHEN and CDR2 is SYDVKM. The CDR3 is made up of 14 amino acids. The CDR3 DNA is TGTGCCAGCAGTCCCGGGACAACTAAAAACGAGCAGTACTTC. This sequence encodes CASSPGTTKNEQYF.

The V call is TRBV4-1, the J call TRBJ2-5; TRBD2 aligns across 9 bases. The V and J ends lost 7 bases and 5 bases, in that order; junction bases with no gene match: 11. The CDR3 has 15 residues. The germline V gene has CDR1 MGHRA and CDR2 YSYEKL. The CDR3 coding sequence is TGCGCCAGCAACGCCTTCGCGGGGGGGCGGGAGACCCAGTACTTC. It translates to CASNAFAGGRETQYF.

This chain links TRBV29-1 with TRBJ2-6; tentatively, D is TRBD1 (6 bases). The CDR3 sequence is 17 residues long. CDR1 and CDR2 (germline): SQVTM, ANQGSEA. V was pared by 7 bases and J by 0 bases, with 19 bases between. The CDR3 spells CSAICPDRNSGANVLTF. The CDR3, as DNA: TGCAGCGCCATCTGTCCGGACAGAAACTCTGGGGCCAACGTCCTGACTTTC.

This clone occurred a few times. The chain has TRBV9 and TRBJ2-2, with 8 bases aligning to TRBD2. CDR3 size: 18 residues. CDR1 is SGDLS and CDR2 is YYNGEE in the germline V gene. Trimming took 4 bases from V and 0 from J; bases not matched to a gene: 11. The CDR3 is CASSITPGGVANTGELFF. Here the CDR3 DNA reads TGTGCCAGCAGCATCACCCCCGGGGGGGTGGCGAACACCGGGGAGCTGTTTTTT.

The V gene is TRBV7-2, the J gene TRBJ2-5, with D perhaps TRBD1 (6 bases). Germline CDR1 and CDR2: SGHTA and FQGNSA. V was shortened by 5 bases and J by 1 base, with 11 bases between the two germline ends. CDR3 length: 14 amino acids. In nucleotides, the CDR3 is TGTGCCAGCAGCGCTAGGGGGAGCCAAGAGACCCAGTACTTC. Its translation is CASSARGSQETQYF.

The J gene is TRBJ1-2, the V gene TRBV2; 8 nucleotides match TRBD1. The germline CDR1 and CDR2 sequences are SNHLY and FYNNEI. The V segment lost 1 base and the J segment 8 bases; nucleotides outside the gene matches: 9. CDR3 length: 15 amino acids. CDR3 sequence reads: CASSEDRGALGGYTF. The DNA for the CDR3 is TGTGCCAGCAGTGAAGACAGGGGGGCCCTCGGAGGCTACACCTTC. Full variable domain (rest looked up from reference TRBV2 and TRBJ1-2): EPEVTQTPSHQVTQMGQEVILRCVPISNHLYFYWYRQILGQKVEFLVSFYNNEISEKSEIFDDQFSVERPDGSNFTLKIRSTKLEDSAMYFCASSEDRGALGGYTFGSGTRLTVV.

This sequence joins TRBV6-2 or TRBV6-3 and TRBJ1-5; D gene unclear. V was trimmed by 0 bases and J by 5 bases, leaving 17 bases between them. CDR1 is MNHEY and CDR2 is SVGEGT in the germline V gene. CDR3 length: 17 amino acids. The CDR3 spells CASSYSTIRRRDQPQHF. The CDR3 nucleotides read TGTGCCAGCAGTTACTCAACAATCCGGCGGCGGGATCAGCCCCAGCATTTT.

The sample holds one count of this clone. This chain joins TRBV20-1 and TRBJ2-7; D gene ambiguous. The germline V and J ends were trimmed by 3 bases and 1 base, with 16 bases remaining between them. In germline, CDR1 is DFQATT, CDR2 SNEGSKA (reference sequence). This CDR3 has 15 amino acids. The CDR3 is CSASTYDTESYEQYF. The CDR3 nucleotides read TGCAGTGCTAGTACTTATGACACCGAGTCCTACGAGCAGTACTTC.

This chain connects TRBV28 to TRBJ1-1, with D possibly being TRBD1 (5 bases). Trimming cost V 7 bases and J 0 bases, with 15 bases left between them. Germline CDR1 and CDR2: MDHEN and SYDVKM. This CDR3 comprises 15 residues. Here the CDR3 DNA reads TGTGCCAGCACCCCCGGGGGTCACATGAACACTGAAGCTTTCTTT. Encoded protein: CASTPGGHMNTEAFF.

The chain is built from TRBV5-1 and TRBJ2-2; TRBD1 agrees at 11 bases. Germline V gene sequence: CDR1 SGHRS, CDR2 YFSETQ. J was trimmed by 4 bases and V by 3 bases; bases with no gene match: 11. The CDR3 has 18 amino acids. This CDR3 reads CASSSRTGGPPGTGELFF. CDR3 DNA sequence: TGCGCCAGCAGCTCCCGGACAGGGGGCCCCCCGGGCACCGGGGAGCTGTTTTTT. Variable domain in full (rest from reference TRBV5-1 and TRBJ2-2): KAGVTQTPRYLIKTRGQQVTLSCSPISGHRSVSWYQQTPGQGLQFLFEYFSETQRNKGNFPGRFSGRQFSNSRSEMNVSTLELGDSALYLCASSSRTGGPPGTGELFFGEGSRLTVL.

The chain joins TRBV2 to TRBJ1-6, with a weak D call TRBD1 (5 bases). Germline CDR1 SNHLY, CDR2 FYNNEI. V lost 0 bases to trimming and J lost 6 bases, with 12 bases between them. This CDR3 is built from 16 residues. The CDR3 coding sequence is TGTGCCAGCAGTGAAGCGCGGGGGGTAGCTAATTCACCCCTCCACTTT. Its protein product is CASSEARGVANSPLHF.

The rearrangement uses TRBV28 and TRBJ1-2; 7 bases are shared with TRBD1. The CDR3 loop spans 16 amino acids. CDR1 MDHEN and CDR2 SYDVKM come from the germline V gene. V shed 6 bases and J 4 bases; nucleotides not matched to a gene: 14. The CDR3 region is CASRAGLQGDFYGYTF. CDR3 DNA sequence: TGTGCCAGCAGGGCTGGGTTGCAGGGGGATTTCTATGGCTACACCTTC.

The CDR3 spells CASSPGLSYEQYF. CDR3 DNA: TGTGCCAGCAGCCCAGGCCTCTCCTACGAGCAGTACTTC. The rearrangement links TRBV7-2 to TRBJ2-7; D remains unclear. Trimming removed 5 bases at V and 0 bases at J, with 8 bases between. The CDR3 is made up of 13 amino acids. Germline CDR1 SGHTA, CDR2 FQGNSA.

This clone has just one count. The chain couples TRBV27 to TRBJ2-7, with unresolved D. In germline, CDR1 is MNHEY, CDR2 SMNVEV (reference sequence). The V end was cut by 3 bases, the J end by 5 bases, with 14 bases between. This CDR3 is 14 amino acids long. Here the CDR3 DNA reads TGTGCCAGCAGTTTTAGAGCCAACAGTAACGAGCAGTACTTC. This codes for CASSFRANSNEQYF.

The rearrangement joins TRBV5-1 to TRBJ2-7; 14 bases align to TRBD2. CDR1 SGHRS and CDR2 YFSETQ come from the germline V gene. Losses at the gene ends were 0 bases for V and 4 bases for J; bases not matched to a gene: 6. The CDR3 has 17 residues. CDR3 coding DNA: TGCGCCAGCAGCTTGGAGGGGACTAGCGGGAGTCATTACGAGCAGTACTTC. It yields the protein CASSLEGTSGSHYEQYF. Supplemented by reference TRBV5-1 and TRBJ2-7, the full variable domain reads KAGVTQTPRYLIKTRGQQVTLSCSPISGHRSVSWYQQTPGQGLQFLFEYFSETQRNKGNFPGRFSGRQFSNSRSEMNVSTLELGDSALYLCASSLEGTSGSHYEQYFGPGTRLTVT.

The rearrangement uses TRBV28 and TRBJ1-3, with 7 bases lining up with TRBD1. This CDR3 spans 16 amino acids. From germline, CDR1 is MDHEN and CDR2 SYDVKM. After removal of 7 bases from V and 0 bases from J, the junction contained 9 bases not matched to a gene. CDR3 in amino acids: CASITGAVSSGNTIYF. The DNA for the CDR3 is TGTGCCAGCATTACAGGGGCGGTTAGCTCTGGAAACACCATATATTTT. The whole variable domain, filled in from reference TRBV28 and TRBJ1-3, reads DVKVTQSSRYLVKRTGEKVFLECVQDMDHENMFWYRQDPGLGLRLIYFSYDVKMKEKGDIPEGYSVSREKKERFSLILESASTNQTSMYLCASITGAVSSGNTIYFGEGSWLTVV.